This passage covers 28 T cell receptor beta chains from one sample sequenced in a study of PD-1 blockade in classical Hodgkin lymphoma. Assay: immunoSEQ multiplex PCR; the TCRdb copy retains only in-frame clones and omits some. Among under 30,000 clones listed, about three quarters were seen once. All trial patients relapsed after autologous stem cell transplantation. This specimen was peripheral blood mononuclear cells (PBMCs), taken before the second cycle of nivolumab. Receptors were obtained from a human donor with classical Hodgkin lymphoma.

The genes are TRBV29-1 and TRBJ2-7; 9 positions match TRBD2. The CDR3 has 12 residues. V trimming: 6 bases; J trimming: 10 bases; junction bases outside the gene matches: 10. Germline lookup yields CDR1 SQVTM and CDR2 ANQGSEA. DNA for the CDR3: TGCAGCGTCCGCCTTAGCGGGAGTATCCAGTACTTC. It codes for CSVRLSGSIQYF.

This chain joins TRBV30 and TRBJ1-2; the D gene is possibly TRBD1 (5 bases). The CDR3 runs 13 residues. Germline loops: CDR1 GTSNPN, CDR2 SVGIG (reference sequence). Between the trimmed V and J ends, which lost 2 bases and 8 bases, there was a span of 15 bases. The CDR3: CAWSLGVGVGYTF. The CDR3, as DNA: TGTGCCTGGAGTTTAGGAGTGGGGGTCGGCTACACCTTC.

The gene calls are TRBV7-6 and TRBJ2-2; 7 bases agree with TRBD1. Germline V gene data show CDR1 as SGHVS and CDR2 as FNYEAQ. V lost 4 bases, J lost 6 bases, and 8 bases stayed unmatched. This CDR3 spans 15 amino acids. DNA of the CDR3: TGTGCCAGCAGCTCCCGAGGGGGCTCATCCGGGGAGCTGTTTTTT. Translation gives CASSSRGGSSGELFF.

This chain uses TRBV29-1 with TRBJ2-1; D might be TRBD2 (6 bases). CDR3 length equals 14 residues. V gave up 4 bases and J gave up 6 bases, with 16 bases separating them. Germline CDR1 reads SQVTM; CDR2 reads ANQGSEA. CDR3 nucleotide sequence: TGCAGCGTTGGGCAAAGGCTAGCGCTCAATGAGCAGTTCTTC. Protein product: CSVGQRLALNEQFF.

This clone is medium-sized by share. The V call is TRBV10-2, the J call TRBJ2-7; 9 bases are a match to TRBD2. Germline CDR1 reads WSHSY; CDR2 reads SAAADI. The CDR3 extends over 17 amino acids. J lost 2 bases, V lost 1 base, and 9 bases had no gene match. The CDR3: CASSEFEREVYPYEQYF. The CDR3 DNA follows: TGCGCCAGCAGTGAGTTCGAGCGGGAGGTTTATCCCTACGAGCAGTACTTC.

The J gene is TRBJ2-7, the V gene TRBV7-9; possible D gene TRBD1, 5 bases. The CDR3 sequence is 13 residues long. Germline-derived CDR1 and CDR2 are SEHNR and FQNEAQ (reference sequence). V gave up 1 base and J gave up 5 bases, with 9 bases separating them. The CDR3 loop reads CASSLGQGNEQYF. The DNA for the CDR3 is TGTGCCAGCAGCTTAGGGCAGGGAAACGAGCAGTACTTC.

CDR3 protein: CASSPIGYSYNEQFF. The CDR3 coding sequence is TGTGCCAGCTCGCCTATCGGATACAGCTACAATGAGCAGTTCTTC. The chain uses TRBV18 and TRBJ2-1; D uncertain. Per the germline V gene, CDR1 is KGHSH and CDR2 is LQKENI. The V end was cut by 6 bases, the J end by 3 bases, with 15 bases between. This CDR3 is 15 amino acids long. Variable domain in full (rest from reference TRBV18 and TRBJ2-1): NAGVMQNPRHLVRRRGQEARLRCSPMKGHSHVYWYRQLPEEGLKFMVYLQKENIIDESGMPKERFSAEFPKEGPSILRIQQVVRGDSAAYFCASSPIGYSYNEQFFGPGTRLTVL.

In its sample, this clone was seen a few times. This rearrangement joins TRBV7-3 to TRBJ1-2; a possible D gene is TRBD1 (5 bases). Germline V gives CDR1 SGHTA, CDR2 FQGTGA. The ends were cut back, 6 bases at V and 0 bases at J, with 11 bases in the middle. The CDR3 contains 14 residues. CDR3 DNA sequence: TGTGCCAGCAGTCCCGACAGCTCTAACTATGGCTACACCTTC. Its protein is CASSPDSSNYGYTF.

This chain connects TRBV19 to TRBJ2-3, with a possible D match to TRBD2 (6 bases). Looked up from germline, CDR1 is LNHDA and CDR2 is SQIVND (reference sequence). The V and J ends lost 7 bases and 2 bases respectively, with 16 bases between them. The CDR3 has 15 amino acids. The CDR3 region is CASKDYRSITDTQYF. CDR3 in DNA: TGTGCCAGTAAGGACTACCGATCTATCACAGATACGCAGTATTTT.

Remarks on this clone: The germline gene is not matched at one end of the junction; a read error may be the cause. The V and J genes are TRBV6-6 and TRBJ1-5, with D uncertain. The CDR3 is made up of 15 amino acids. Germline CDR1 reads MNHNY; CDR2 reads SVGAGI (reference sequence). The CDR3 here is CASSYFQMGSGPAYF. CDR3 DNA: TGTGCCAGCAGTTACTTCCAGATGGGGAGTGGGCCAGCATATTTT.

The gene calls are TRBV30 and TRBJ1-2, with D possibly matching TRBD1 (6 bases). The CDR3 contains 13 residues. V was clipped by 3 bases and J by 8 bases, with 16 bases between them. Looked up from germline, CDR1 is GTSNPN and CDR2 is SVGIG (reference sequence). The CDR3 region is CAWSLGHLTGYTF. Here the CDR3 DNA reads TGTGCCTGGAGCCTGGGACACCTAACGGGCTACACCTTC.

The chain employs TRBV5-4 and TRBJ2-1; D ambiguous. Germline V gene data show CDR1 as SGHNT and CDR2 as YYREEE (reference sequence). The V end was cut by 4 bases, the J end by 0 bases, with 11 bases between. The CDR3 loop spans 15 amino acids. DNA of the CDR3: TGTGCCAGCAGCCAAGAAGACGTCTCCTACAATGAGCAGTTCTTC. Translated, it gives CASSQEDVSYNEQFF. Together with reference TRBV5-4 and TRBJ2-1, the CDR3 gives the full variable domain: ETGVTQSPTHLIKTRGQQVTLRCSSQSGHNTVSWYQQALGQGPQFIFQYYREEENGRGNFPPRFSGLQFPNYSSELNVNALELDDSALYLCASSQEDVSYNEQFFGPGTRLTVL.

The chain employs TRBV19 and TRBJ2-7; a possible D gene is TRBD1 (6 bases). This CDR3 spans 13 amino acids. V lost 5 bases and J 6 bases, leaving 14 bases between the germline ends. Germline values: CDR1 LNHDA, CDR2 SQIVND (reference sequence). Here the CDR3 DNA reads TGTGCCAGTAGTTCACTGACAGGATCCGAGCAGTACTTC. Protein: CASSSLTGSEQYF. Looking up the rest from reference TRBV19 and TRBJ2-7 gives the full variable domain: DGGITQSPKYLFRKEGQNVTLSCEQNLNHDAMYWYRQDPGQGLRLIYYSQIVNDFQKGDIAEGYSVSREKKESFPLTVTSAQKNPTAFYLCASSSLTGSEQYFGPGTRLTVT.

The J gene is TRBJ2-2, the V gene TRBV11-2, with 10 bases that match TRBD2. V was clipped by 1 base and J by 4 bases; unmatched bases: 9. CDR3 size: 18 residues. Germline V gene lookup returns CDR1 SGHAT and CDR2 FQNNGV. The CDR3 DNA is TGTGCCAGCAGCTTAGTCGGGCTAGCGGGAGCGGGCACCGGGGAGCTGTTTTTT. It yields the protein CASSLVGLAGAGTGELFF.

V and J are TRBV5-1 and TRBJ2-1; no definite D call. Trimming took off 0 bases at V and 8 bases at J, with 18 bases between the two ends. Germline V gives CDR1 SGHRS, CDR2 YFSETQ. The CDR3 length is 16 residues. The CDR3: CASSLARLGLSDEQFF. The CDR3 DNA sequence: TGCGCCAGCAGCTTGGCCCGCCTTGGCCTGAGCGATGAGCAGTTCTTC.

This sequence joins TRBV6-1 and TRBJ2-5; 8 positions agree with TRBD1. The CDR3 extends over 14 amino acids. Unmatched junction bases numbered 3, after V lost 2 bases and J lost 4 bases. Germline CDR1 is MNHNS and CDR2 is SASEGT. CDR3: CASSEQGAGETQYF. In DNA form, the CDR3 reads TGTGCCAGCAGTGAACAGGGGGCCGGAGAGACCCAGTACTTC.

The CDR3 DNA reads TGTGCCAGCTCACCGCCGGGACTAGCGGGTGGTAATGAGCAGTTCTTC. It encodes CASSPPGLAGGNEQFF. The chain has TRBV18 and TRBJ2-1; TRBD2 matches at 12 bases. This CDR3 is 16 amino acids long. From germline, CDR1 is KGHSH and CDR2 LQKENI. V shed 3 bases and J 7 bases; nucleotides not matched to a gene: 7.

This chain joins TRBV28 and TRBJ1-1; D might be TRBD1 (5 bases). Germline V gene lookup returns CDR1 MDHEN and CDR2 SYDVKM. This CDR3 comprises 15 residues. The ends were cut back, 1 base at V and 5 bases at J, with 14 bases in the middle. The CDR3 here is CASSLLGGFGTEAFF. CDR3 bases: TGTGCCAGCAGTTTATTGGGGGGGTTTGGGACTGAAGCTTTCTTT.

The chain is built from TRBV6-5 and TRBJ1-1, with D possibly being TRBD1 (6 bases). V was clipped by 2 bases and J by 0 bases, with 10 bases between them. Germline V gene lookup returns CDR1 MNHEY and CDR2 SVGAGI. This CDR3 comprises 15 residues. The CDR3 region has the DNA TGTGCCAGCAGTTACGGGGGGCTGATGAACACTGAAGCTTTCTTT. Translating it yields CASSYGGLMNTEAFF.

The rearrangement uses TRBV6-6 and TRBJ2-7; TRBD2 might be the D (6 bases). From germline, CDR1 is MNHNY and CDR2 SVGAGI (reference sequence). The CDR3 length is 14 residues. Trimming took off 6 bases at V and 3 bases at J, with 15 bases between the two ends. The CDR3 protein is CASRRGTGGYEQYF. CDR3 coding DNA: TGTGCCAGCAGACGGGGGACCGGGGGCTACGAGCAGTACTTC.

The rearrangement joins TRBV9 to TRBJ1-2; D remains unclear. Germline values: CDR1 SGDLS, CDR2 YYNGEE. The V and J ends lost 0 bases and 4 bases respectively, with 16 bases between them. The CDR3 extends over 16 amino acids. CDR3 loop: CASSVGVQAATYGYTF. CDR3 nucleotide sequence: TGTGCCAGCAGCGTAGGGGTCCAGGCCGCCACCTATGGCTACACCTTC.

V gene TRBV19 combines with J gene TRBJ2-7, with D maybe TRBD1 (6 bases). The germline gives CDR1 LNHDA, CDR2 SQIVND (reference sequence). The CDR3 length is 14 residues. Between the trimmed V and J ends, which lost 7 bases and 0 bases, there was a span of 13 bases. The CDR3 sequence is CASMETDSSYEQYF. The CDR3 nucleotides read TGTGCCAGTATGGAGACGGACAGCTCCTACGAGCAGTACTTC. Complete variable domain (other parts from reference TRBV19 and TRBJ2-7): DGGITQSPKYLFRKEGQNVTLSCEQNLNHDAMYWYRQDPGQGLRLIYYSQIVNDFQKGDIAEGYSVSREKKESFPLTVTSAQKNPTAFYLCASMETDSSYEQYFGPGTRLTVT.

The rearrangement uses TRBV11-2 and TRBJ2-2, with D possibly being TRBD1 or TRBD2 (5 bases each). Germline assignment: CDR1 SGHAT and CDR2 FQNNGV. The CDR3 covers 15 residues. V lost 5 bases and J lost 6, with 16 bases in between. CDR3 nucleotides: TGTGCCAGCAGCGGGACCCCCGGTGGGGCCGGGGAGCTGTTTTTT. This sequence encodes CASSGTPGGAGELFF.

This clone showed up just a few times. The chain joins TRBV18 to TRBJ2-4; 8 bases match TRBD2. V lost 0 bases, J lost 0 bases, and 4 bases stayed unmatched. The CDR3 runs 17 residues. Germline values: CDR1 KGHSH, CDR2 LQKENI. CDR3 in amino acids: CASSPPGLAGAKNIQYF. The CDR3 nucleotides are TGTGCCAGCTCACCACCCGGGCTAGCGGGAGCCAAAAACATTCAGTACTTC.

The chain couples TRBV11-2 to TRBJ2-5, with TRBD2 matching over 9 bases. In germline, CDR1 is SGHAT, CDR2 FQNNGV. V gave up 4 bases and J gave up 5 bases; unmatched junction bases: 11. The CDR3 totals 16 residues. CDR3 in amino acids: CASSWEGAGGWETQYF. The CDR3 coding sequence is TGTGCCAGCAGCTGGGAAGGAGCGGGGGGCTGGGAGACCCAGTACTTC.

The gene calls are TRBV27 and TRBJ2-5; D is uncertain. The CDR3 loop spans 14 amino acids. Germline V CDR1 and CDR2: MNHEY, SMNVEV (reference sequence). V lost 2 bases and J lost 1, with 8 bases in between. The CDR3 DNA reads TGTGCCAGCAGTTTACTCAACTCCCAAGAGACCCAGTACTTC. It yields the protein CASSLLNSQETQYF.

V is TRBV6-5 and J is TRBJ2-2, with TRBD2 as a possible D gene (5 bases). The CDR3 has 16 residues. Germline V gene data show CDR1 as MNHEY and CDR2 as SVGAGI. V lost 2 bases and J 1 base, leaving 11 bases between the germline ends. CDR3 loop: CASSYGPSQNTGELFF. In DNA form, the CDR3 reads TGTGCCAGCAGTTACGGTCCTAGCCAGAACACCGGGGAGCTGTTTTTT.

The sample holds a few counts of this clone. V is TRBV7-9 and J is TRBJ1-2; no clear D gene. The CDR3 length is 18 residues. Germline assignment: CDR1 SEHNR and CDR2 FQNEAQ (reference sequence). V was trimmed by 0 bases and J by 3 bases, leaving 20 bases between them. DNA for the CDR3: TGTGCCAGCAGCTTAGCTAGGGAGGCCGGGAGGGAAGACTATGGCTACACCTTC. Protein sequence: CASSLAREAGREDYGYTF.